The 32 T cell receptor beta chains in this list originate from one sample, sequenced in a study of cytotoxic CD8 clonotypes in ibrutinib-treated CLL. Profiled with immunoSEQ multiplex PCR; TCRdb holds only in-frame clones, not every one. Counted here are 130,000 or so clones, about 80% occurring once; the ten biggest clones make up around 30%. The sequencing used PBMCs, collected after 12 months of ibrutinib treatment. All receptors come from a human donor with chronic lymphocytic leukemia.

The chain recombines TRBV9 with TRBJ1-1; perhaps TRBD1 as D (5 bases). This CDR3 is built from 16 residues. V lost 0 bases and J lost 0, with 12 bases in between. The germline V gene has CDR1 SGDLS and CDR2 YYNGEE. CDR3 protein: CASSVGSGALNTEAFF. For the CDR3, the DNA is TGTGCCAGCAGCGTAGGCTCCGGGGCGTTGAACACTGAAGCTTTCTTT. Using reference TRBV9 and TRBJ1-1 for the parts outside the CDR3, the full variable domain is DSGVTQTPKHLITATGQRVTLRCSPRSGDLSVYWYQQSLDQGLQFLIQYYNGEERAKGNILERFSAQQFPDLHSELNLSSLELGDSALYFCASSVGSGALNTEAFFGQGTRLTVV.

V usage is TRBV18 and J usage is TRBJ2-3; 12 bases fit TRBD1. This CDR3 has 15 amino acids. V was pared by 6 bases and J by 6 bases, with 7 bases of the junction left unmatched. Germline-derived CDR1 and CDR2 are KGHSH and LQKENI. CDR3 residues: CASSGQGARFDTQYF. The CDR3 coding sequence is TGTGCCAGCTCGGGACAGGGGGCGCGGTTCGATACGCAGTATTTT. The complete variable domain, with remaining parts taken from reference TRBV18 and TRBJ2-3, reads NAGVMQNPRHLVRRRGQEARLRCSPMKGHSHVYWYRQLPEEGLKFMVYLQKENIIDESGMPKERFSAEFPKEGPSILRIQQVVRGDSAAYFCASSGQGARFDTQYFGPGTRLTVL.

This chain uses TRBV27 with TRBJ2-3; D might be TRBD1 (6 bases). Germline V lookup: CDR1 MNHEY, CDR2 SMNVEV (reference sequence). The length of the CDR3 is 14 residues. The germline V and J ends were trimmed by 5 bases and 3 bases, with 12 bases remaining between them. CDR3 amino acids: CASSATGWTDTQYF. CDR3 bases: TGTGCCAGCAGTGCTACAGGGTGGACAGATACGCAGTATTTT.

This clone was counted a single time. The gene calls are TRBV6-5 and TRBJ1-5; D ambiguous. V was clipped by 2 bases and J by 7 bases, with 12 bases between them. Germline assignment: CDR1 MNHEY and CDR2 SVGAGI. The CDR3 covers 14 residues. The CDR3 here is CASSYTEFSQPQHF. The DNA for the CDR3 is TGTGCCAGCAGTTACACGGAATTCAGCCAGCCCCAGCATTTT.

In this sample, this clone turned up a few times. The genes are TRBV11-2 and TRBJ1-2, with D possibly TRBD1 on 5 matching bases. V gave up 5 bases and J gave up 1 base, with 14 bases separating them. Germline V gives CDR1 SGHAT, CDR2 FQNNGV. The CDR3 has 15 residues. The CDR3 DNA reads as TGTGCCAGCAGCCTATTGGTAGGGGTTAACTATGGCTACACCTTC. Translated: CASSLLVGVNYGYTF.

This chain uses TRBV5-4 with TRBJ2-5; D ambiguous. CDR1 and CDR2 (germline): SGHNT, YYREEE (reference sequence). This CDR3 is 13 amino acids long. The V end lost 0 bases, the J end lost 1 base, and 4 bases lay between the germline ends. CDR3 coding DNA: TGTGCCAGCAGCTTGGATTCCCAAGAGACCCAGTACTTC. Its translation is CASSLDSQETQYF.

The rearrangement links TRBV5-1 to TRBJ2-7; 8 nucleotides agree with TRBD2. The ends lost 6 bases at V and 0 bases at J; junction bases unmatched: 5. The CDR3 length is 14 residues. Per germline, CDR1 SGHRS and CDR2 YFSETQ. DNA of the CDR3: TGCGCCAGCACCTTAGCGGGGACCTCCTACGAGCAGTACTTC. Translating it yields CASTLAGTSYEQYF. Looking up the rest from reference TRBV5-1 and TRBJ2-7 gives the full variable domain: KAGVTQTPRYLIKTRGQQVTLSCSPISGHRSVSWYQQTPGQGLQFLFEYFSETQRNKGNFPGRFSGRQFSNSRSEMNVSTLELGDSALYLCASTLAGTSYEQYFGPGTRLTVT.

The V gene is TRBV11-3, the J gene TRBJ2-7; D uncertain. This CDR3 is built from 15 residues. The germline V and J ends were trimmed by 0 bases and 2 bases, with 11 bases remaining between them. CDR1 and CDR2 from the germline V gene are SGHNT and YENEEA. The CDR3 loop is CASSLDGQSPYEQYF. For the CDR3, the DNA is TGTGCCAGCAGCTTAGATGGGCAAAGTCCCTACGAGCAGTACTTC.

The chain has TRBV5-5 and TRBJ2-5; 7 bases line up with TRBD1. This CDR3 comprises 17 residues. V was pared by 0 bases and J by 5 bases, with 13 bases of the junction left unmatched. In germline, CDR1 is SGHKS, CDR2 YYEKEE (reference sequence). As DNA, the CDR3 is TGTGCCAGCAGCTTGGCTGCTCCGAGGGGGCTGCGCGAGACCCAGTACTTC. Amino acids: CASSLAAPRGLRETQYF.

The rearrangement links TRBV19 to TRBJ2-5, with D possibly being TRBD1 (5 bases). Germline loops: CDR1 LNHDA, CDR2 SQIVND (reference sequence). The CDR3 totals 14 residues. The ends were cut back, 2 bases at V and 2 bases at J, with 9 bases in the middle. CDR3 nucleotides: TGTGCCAGTAGTATAAGGAACAGGCAAGAGACCCAGTACTTC. It encodes CASSIRNRQETQYF.

The chain recombines TRBV14 with TRBJ2-3; D remains ambiguous. The CDR3 spans 14 residues. Germline lookup yields CDR1 SGHDN and CDR2 FVKESK. Deletions cut 4 bases from V and 1 base from J, with 9 bases between. The CDR3 DNA follows: TGTGCCAGCAGCCTCCAGCCGGGCACAGATACGCAGTATTTT. Translation gives CASSLQPGTDTQYF. Looking up the rest from reference TRBV14 and TRBJ2-3 gives the full variable domain: EAGVTQFPSHSVIEKGQTVTLRCDPISGHDNLYWYRRVMGKEIKFLLHFVKESKQDESGMPNNRFLAERTGGTYSTLKVQPAELEDSGVYFCASSLQPGTDTQYFGPGTRLTVL.

This rearrangement joins TRBV11-1 to TRBJ2-3; D is undetermined. This CDR3 is built from 12 residues. V lost 1 base to trimming and J lost 6 bases, with 5 bases between them. Germline assignment: CDR1 SGHAT and CDR2 FQDESV (reference sequence). Written as DNA, the CDR3 is TGTGCCAGCAGCTTAGATACGGATACGCAGTATTTT. This codes for CASSLDTDTQYF.

CDR3 in DNA: TGTGCCAGCAGTTACTGGGCAGGGGGCACTGAAGCTTTCTTT. Its protein is CASSYWAGGTEAFF. This sequence joins TRBV6-5 and TRBJ1-1; 7 nucleotides line up with TRBD1. The CDR3 loop spans 14 amino acids. Germline CDR1 and CDR2: MNHEY and SVGAGI. With 1 base clipped from V and 4 bases from J, the junction kept 3 bases outside the gene matches.

J is TRBJ2-3 and V is TRBV27, with 7 bases fitting TRBD1. The CDR3 runs to 15 residues. V dropped 6 bases and J dropped 2; count of bases not matched to a gene: 8. Per the germline V gene, CDR1 is MNHEY and CDR2 is SMNVEV (reference sequence). The CDR3 nucleotides read TGTGCCAGCAGCATCGGGACAGCGAACACAGATACGCAGTATTTT. This translates into CASSIGTANTDTQYF.

CDR3 amino acids: CAWNHMRSTEAFF. The CDR3 nucleotides read TGTGCCTGGAATCATATGAGGTCCACTGAAGCTTTCTTT. The chain uses TRBV30 and TRBJ1-1; D remains unclear. The germline V gene encodes CDR1 GTSNPN and CDR2 SVGIG (reference sequence). V lost 4 bases and J lost 4, with 13 bases in between. The CDR3 sequence is 13 residues long.

The chain is built from TRBV7-9 and TRBJ2-2; D gene unclear. CDR1 is SEHNR, CDR2 FQNEAQ, per germline (reference sequence). There are 12 residues in the CDR3. The ends were cut back, 1 base at V and 5 bases at J, with 2 bases in the middle. The chain's CDR3 is CASSLGTGELFF. The CDR3 DNA sequence: TGTGCCAGCAGCTTAGGAACCGGGGAGCTGTTTTTT.

This chain connects TRBV2 to TRBJ2-2; 9 nucleotides match TRBD1. The germline gives CDR1 SNHLY, CDR2 FYNNEI. This CDR3 has 15 amino acids. V was pared by 4 bases and J by 6 bases, with 6 bases of the junction left unmatched. CDR3 DNA: TGTGCCAGCAGTGCTACGGGACAGGGAGCCGGGGAGCTGTTTTTT. Amino acid sequence: CASSATGQGAGELFF.

The chain carries TRBV18 and TRBJ2-3, with 8 bases matching TRBD1. The CDR3 runs to 15 residues. V was pared by 1 base and J by 5 bases, with 5 bases of the junction left unmatched. Germline CDR1 reads KGHSH; CDR2 reads LQKENI. The CDR3 spells CASSPLTRGRDTQYF. CDR3 nucleotides: TGTGCCAGCTCACCACTTACCAGGGGGCGAGATACGCAGTATTTT.

The table lists this clone with a few counts. Here the CDR3 reads CASSATQVGVDEQFF. For the CDR3, the DNA is TGTGCCAGCTCAGCAACACAGGTTGGGGTCGATGAGCAGTTCTTC. The V call is TRBV18, the J call TRBJ2-1; D possibly corresponds to TRBD1 (5 bases). Between the trimmed V and J ends, which lost 5 bases and 8 bases, there was a span of 19 bases. CDR3 size: 15 residues. CDR1 is KGHSH and CDR2 is LQKENI in the germline V gene.

The genes are TRBV2 and TRBJ2-7, with D unclear. Trimming removed 8 bases from V and 2 bases from J, with 16 bases in between. Germline V lookup: CDR1 SNHLY, CDR2 FYNNEI. The CDR3 runs to 14 residues. The CDR3 reads CASSTPNVPYEQYF. The CDR3 region has the DNA TGTGCCAGCTCGACCCCTAATGTACCCTACGAGCAGTACTTC. Based on the CDR3 plus reference TRBV2 and TRBJ2-7, the full variable domain is EPEVTQTPSHQVTQMGQEVILRCVPISNHLYFYWYRQILGQKVEFLVSFYNNEISEKSEIFDDQFSVERPDGSNFTLKIRSTKLEDSAMYFCASSTPNVPYEQYFGPGTRLTVT.

The CDR3 coding sequence is TGTGCCATCAGTGACCAGAATCAATCTGGAAACACCATATATTTT. It encodes CAISDQNQSGNTIYF. This chain links TRBV10-3 with TRBJ1-3; the D is unclear. Germline CDR1 reads ENHRY; CDR2 reads SYGVKD. This CDR3 has 15 residues. V dropped 3 bases and J dropped 1 base, with 10 bases sitting between them.

This clone is a singleton in its sample. The chain is built from TRBV9 and TRBJ2-3; weak D call: TRBD2 (6 bases). The CDR3 has 13 residues. V lost 4 bases, J lost 3 bases, and 9 bases lay in between. CDR1 is SGDLS and CDR2 is YYNGEE in the germline V gene. CDR3 nucleotide sequence: TGTGCCAGCAGCCTTGGGGGGACAGATACGCAGTATTTT. Its protein is CASSLGGTDTQYF.

The chain uses TRBV27 and TRBJ2-1, with D tentatively TRBD2 (6 bases). Trimming took 2 bases from V and 8 from J, leaving 16 bases between them. CDR3 length: 15 residues. Germline V gene sequence: CDR1 MNHEY, CDR2 SMNVEV (reference sequence). CDR3 protein: CASSLLARSIDEQFF. The CDR3 bases are TGTGCCAGCAGTTTACTAGCGAGATCGATCGATGAGCAGTTCTTC.

The rearrangement joins TRBV7-6 to TRBJ1-1, with D unclear. This CDR3 is built from 13 residues. Trimming stripped 0 bases from V and 7 bases from J, with 9 bases between. CDR1 and CDR2 (germline): SGHVS, FNYEAQ. The CDR3 spells CASSLAYTDEAFF. In nucleotides, the CDR3 is TGTGCCAGCAGCTTAGCCTATACAGATGAAGCTTTCTTT.

The chain uses TRBV19 and TRBJ1-1, with a weak D call TRBD1 (5 bases). CDR1 LNHDA and CDR2 SQIVND come from the germline V gene (reference sequence). The V end was cut by 1 base, the J end by 4 bases, with 16 bases between. The CDR3 covers 16 residues. CDR3: CASSIGTGTLSTEAFF. The CDR3 nucleotides read TGTGCCAGTAGTATAGGGACCGGGACCCTCAGCACTGAAGCTTTCTTT.

The chain couples TRBV18 to TRBJ1-3; 7 nucleotides match TRBD1. This CDR3 region has 15 residues. Unmatched junction bases numbered 1, after V lost 2 bases and J lost 0 bases. Germline V gene sequence: CDR1 KGHSH, CDR2 LQKENI. Written as DNA, the CDR3 is TGTGCCAGCTCACCAAGGGACAGCTCTGGAAACACCATATATTTT. Encoded protein: CASSPRDSSGNTIYF.

The chain has TRBV5-6 and TRBJ1-2, with 8 positions matching TRBD1. Germline CDR1 reads SGHDT; CDR2 reads YYEEEE. The CDR3 runs to 15 residues. The ends lost 0 bases at V and 2 bases at J; junction bases unmatched: 3. Written as DNA, the CDR3 is TGTGCCAGCAGCTTGGGACAGGGGACGAACTATGGCTACACCTTC. It specifies CASSLGQGTNYGYTF.

The V and J genes are TRBV9 and TRBJ2-5; possibly TRBD2 for D (5 bases). This CDR3 spans 14 amino acids. Germline lookup yields CDR1 SGDLS and CDR2 YYNGEE. V lost 3 bases to trimming and J lost 2 bases, with 11 bases between them. CDR3 residues: CASSALLGQETQYF. The CDR3 coding sequence is TGTGCCAGCAGCGCGTTACTAGGTCAAGAGACCCAGTACTTC.

The chain is built from TRBV5-1 and TRBJ2-7; 12 bases fit TRBD2. CDR1 is SGHRS, CDR2 YFSETQ, per germline. V was clipped by 1 base and J by 3 bases; unmatched bases: 11. This CDR3 comprises 18 residues. The CDR3 region is CASSLMTLLAGGYYEQYF. Written as DNA, the CDR3 is TGCGCCAGCAGCTTGATGACCTTACTAGCGGGAGGTTACTACGAGCAGTACTTC. Based on the CDR3 plus reference TRBV5-1 and TRBJ2-7, the full variable domain is KAGVTQTPRYLIKTRGQQVTLSCSPISGHRSVSWYQQTPGQGLQFLFEYFSETQRNKGNFPGRFSGRQFSNSRSEMNVSTLELGDSALYLCASSLMTLLAGGYYEQYFGPGTRLTVT.

The chain recombines TRBV9 with TRBJ2-3, with 7 bases identical to TRBD2. This CDR3 is 15 amino acids long. The germline V gene encodes CDR1 SGDLS and CDR2 YYNGEE. Trimming took 0 bases from V and 3 from J; bases not matched to a gene: 4. CDR3 nucleotides: TGTGCCAGCAGCGTAGGCGGGAGCGCGACAGATACGCAGTATTTT. Its translation: CASSVGGSATDTQYF.

This clone was seen a few times. J is TRBJ2-1 and V is TRBV7-2, with a possible D match to TRBD1 (5 bases). Trimming took off 5 bases at V and 9 bases at J, with 14 bases between the two ends. The CDR3 has 13 residues. Germline V lookup: CDR1 SGHTA, CDR2 FQGNSA. The CDR3 DNA is TGTGCCAGCAGCCGCTCCAGGGTTGGTGAGCAGTTCTTC. This encodes CASSRSRVGEQFF.

The chain recombines TRBV6-1 with TRBJ1-5, with 10 positions matching TRBD1. CDR1 and CDR2 (germline): MNHNS, SASEGT. The CDR3 consists of 14 residues. Trimming cost V 3 bases and J 11 bases; bases outside gene matches: 7. The CDR3, as DNA: TGTGCCAGCAGTGAGGGGACAGGGGTATCAGCCCAGCATTTT. It specifies CASSEGTGVSAQHF.